This T cell receptor (beta chain) was profiled in a study of cytomegalovirus exposure and HLA in healthy donors. Study-level findings and limits: With later analysis, a missense DCLRE1C variant became linked to TCR beta V- and J-gene trimming. Further analysis, carried out later, found HLA-associated TCR beta chains more clonally expanded than equally common other chains.

All donors participated as healthy donors of bone marrow. In this sample, this clone turned up once. Its antigen is currently unknown. Amplification used 60 Vbeta primers and 13 Jbeta primers. Profiled with immunoSEQ multiplex PCR; TCRdb holds only in-frame clones, not every one. The sample holds tens of thousands of clones, roughly 70% seen once. The CDR3 has 15 amino acids. The germline V gene has CDR1 MNHNS and CDR2 SASEGT. The sequencing input was PBMCs. The chain recombines TRBV6-1 with TRBJ2-5; a weak D match, TRBD1 (6 bases). Gene TRBJ2-7 matches the end of the DNA better, so the J call may be wrong. This sequence originates from a middle-aged man in good health and CMV-seronegative. CDR3 nucleotides: TGTGCCAGCAGTGGTGTTTTCAGGGGACCCTACGAGCAGTACTTC. Protein: CASSGVFRGPYEQYF.